This TCR beta chain was documented in a study of shared clonotypes between healthy human individuals. Germline trimming cut 1 base from V and 7 bases from J; bases unmatched to any gene: 4. There are 14 residues in the CDR3. CDR1 MDHEN and CDR2 SYDVKM come from the germline V gene. Study findings and constraints: Richness estimates generally favored naive over memory subsets.

Sorted-subset replicate PCRs used 200 ng DNA, roughly 28,000 T cell genomes. Assay: immunoSEQ multiplex PCR; the TCRdb copy retains only in-frame clones and omits some. The sample yields more than 2 million clones, around 93% seen once. CD8 cells regarded as naive lacked CD45RO, were positively chosen for CCR7, and omitted terminally differentiated effector memory CD45RA+ cells. Concerning this clone itself: Its matching antigen is unknown.

What was sequenced was naive CD8+ T cells from PBMCs. This clonotype was sampled from a young man in good health. Some clones in this sample may be carry-over from other donors' samples. The chain employs TRBV28 and TRBJ2-3, with TRBD2 matching over 8 bases. The CDR3 sequence: CASSLSGGPNTQYF. The CDR3 bases are TGTGCCAGCAGTTTATCGGGAGGGCCAAATACGCAGTATTTT.